This T cell receptor beta chain is drawn from a study of cytomegalovirus exposure and HLA in healthy donors. The overall study: Genotyping of roughly 400 donors showed that roughly 80% belonged to the Caucasian-associated ancestry cluster. Study findings and constraints: DRB1 had the most TCR associations and HLA-C the fewest, a later analysis found, with rates varying by HLA locus. Later on, a genetic analysis was performed. It linked a missense variant in DCLRE1C with V- and J-gene trimming of TCR beta.

J was trimmed by 3 bases and V by 3 bases; bases with no gene match: 8. Germline V gene data show CDR1 as LGHNA and CDR2 as YSLEER. The CDR3 is 17 residues long. Both 60 Vbeta primers and 13 Jbeta primers went into the PCR. Under the authors' procedure: There were around 80 million unique TCR beta chains by a later count, and around 10 million of them were shared. Method: immunoSEQ multiplex PCR; TCRdb's copy keeps in-frame clones and lacks some. The V and J calls and clone size were taken over from that table, and D and trimming were inferred from the DNA. This sample carries about 31,000 clones, with about 5% going to the ten biggest clones. Details on this clone: What it binds is not known.

The chain links TRBV4-3 to TRBJ1-4, with TRBD1 matching 9 bases. The sample was PBMCs. This receptor was identified in a female donor in good health and CMV-seronegative. The CDR3 region has the DNA TGCGCCAGCAGCCAGGACAGGGGAGGTCGGGCTAATGAAAAACTGTTTTTT. Its protein product is CASSQDRGGRANEKLFF.